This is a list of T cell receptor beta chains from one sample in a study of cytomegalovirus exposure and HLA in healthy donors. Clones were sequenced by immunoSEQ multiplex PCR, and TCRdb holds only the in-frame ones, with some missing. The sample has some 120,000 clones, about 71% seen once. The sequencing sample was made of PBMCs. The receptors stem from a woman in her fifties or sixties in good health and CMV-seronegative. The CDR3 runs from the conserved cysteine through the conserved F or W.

CDR3aa: CASSVGGGELFF; j_gene: TRBJ2-2; v_gene: TRBV9; len: 12
CDR3aa: CASSDWDREADTQYF; j_gene: TRBJ2-3; v_gene: TRBV6-1; len: 15
CDR3aa: CASSFQDTPYEQYF; j_gene: TRBJ2-7; v_gene: TRBV6-5; len: 14
CDR3aa: CASSLGGQNTDTQYF; j_gene: TRBJ2-3; v_gene: TRBV27; len: 15
CDR3aa: CASSPRQAYEQYF; j_gene: TRBJ2-7; v_gene: TRBV7-9; len: 13
CDR3aa: CASSFPGSSAQGFF; j_gene: TRBJ2-1; v_gene: TRBV28; len: 14
CDR3aa: CSVKGRTGEGEQYF; j_gene: TRBJ2-7; v_gene: TRBV29-1; len: 14
CDR3aa: CASSPEGAASGNTIYF; j_gene: TRBJ1-3; v_gene: TRBV7-3; len: 16
CDR3aa: CASSQVLAGGGSYEQYF; j_gene: TRBJ2-7; v_gene: TRBV4-1; len: 17
CDR3aa: CASQPDRETGNTIYF; j_gene: TRBJ1-3; v_gene: TRBV6-1; len: 15
CDR3aa: CASSPGGMGGEQYF; j_gene: .; v_gene: TRBV5-1; len: 14
CDR3aa: CASSFTSVGEQFF; j_gene: TRBJ2-1; v_gene: TRBV7-3; len: 13
CDR3aa: CATSIEGTTTSGRQATQYF; j_gene: TRBJ2-3; v_gene: TRBV15; len: 19
CDR3aa: CASSLAGLARTDTQYF; j_gene: TRBJ2-3; v_gene: TRBV5-5; len: 16
CDR3aa: CASSLDRGDEKLFF; j_gene: TRBJ1-4; v_gene: TRBV5-4; len: 14
CDR3aa: CASSPYFPGTGASGANVLTF; j_gene: TRBJ2-6; v_gene: TRBV4-2; len: 20
CDR3aa: CASGKQGSGNTIYF; j_gene: TRBJ1-3; v_gene: TRBV25-1; len: 14
CDR3aa: CASSQDRGPYYGYTF; j_gene: TRBJ1-2; v_gene: TRBV6-6; len: 15
CDR3aa: CASSSGRGLETQYF; j_gene: TRBJ2-5; v_gene: TRBV7-9; len: 14
CDR3aa: CASSSYWTEETQYF; j_gene: TRBJ2-5; v_gene: TRBV25-1; len: 14
CDR3aa: CASSPGDRVGEQYF; j_gene: TRBJ2-7; v_gene: TRBV28; len: 14
CDR3aa: CAISFGRANTEAFF; j_gene: TRBJ1-1; v_gene: TRBV5-6; len: 14
CDR3aa: CASSLVQGYEQYF; j_gene: TRBJ2-7; v_gene: TRBV5-1; len: 13